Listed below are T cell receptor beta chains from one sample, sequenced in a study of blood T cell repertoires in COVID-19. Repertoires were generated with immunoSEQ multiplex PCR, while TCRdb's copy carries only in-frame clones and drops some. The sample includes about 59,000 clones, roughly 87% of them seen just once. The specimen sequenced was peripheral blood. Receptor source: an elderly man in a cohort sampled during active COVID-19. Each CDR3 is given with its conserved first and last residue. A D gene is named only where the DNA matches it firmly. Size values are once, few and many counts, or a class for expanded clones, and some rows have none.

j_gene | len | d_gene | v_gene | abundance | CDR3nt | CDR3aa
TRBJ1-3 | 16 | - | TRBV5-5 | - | TGTGCCAGCAGCCTACATCCAGGGGACTCTGGAAACACCATATATTTT | CASSLHPGDSGNTIYF
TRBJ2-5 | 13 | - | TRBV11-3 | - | TGTGCCAGCAGTACAGGGTCAGGAGAGACCCAGTACTTC | CASSTGSGETQYF
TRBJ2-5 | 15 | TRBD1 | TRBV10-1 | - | TGCGCCACCAACATCCCAGACAGGGGCCAAGAGACCCAGTACTTC | CATNIPDRGQETQYF
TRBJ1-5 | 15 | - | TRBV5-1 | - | TGCGCCAGCAGCTTGAGGGGTGAACGAAATCAGCCCCAGCATTTT | CASSLRGERNQPQHF
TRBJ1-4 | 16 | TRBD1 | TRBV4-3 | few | TGCGCCAGCAGCCAAGGGGCGGACAGGCTTAATGAAAAACTGTTTTTT | CASSQGADRLNEKLFF
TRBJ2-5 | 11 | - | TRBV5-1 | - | TGCGCCAGCAGCTTGCTAGAGACCCAGTACTTC | CASSLLETQYF
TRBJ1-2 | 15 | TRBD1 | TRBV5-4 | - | TGTGCCAGCAGACCGGGACAGGGGAAGACCTATGGCTACACCTTC | CASRPGQGKTYGYTF
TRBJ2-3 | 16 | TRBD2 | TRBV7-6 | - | TGTGCCAGCAGCTTAGCGTCTAGCGGGGGCACAGATACGCAGTATTTT | CASSLASSGGTDTQYF
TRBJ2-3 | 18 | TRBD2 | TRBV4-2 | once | TGTGCCAGCAGCCAAGATCGTGGTGGACTAGCGGGGTTAGATACGCAGTATTTT | CASSQDRGGLAGLDTQYF
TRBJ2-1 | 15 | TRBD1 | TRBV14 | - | TGTGCCAGCAGCCAGAGACAGGGTTTCCACAATGAGCAGTTCTTC | CASSQRQGFHNEQFF
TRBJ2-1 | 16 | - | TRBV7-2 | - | TGTGCCAGCAGCTTAGCGCCAGCTGGGCCCTACAATGAGCAGTTCTTC | CASSLAPAGPYNEQFF
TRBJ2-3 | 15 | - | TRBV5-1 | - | TGCGCCAGCAGCTTGGCTGCCGTCAGCAGGGATACGCAGTATTTT | CASSLAAVSRDTQYF
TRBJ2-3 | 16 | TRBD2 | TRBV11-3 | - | TGTGCCAGCAGCTTAAGGGCGGGGGAACGCACAGATACGCAGTATTTT | CASSLRAGERTDTQYF
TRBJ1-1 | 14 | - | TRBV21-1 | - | TGTGCCAGCAGCAAATCAGGGGGCCGCACTGAAGCTTTCTTT | CASSKSGGRTEAFF
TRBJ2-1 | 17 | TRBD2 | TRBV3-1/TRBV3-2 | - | TGTGCCAGCAGCCAAGACGTAGGGCGGGGGGGACTCAATGAGCAGTTCTTC | CASSQDVGRGGLNEQFF
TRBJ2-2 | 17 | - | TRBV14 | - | TGTGCCAGCAGCCAAGATCCAATACCGCAGGGGCCCGGGGAGCTGTTTTTT | CASSQDPIPQGPGELFF
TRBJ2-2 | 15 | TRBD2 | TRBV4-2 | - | TGTGCCAGCAGCCAAGATAGCGGGGCCACCGGGGAGCTGTTTTTT | CASSQDSGATGELFF
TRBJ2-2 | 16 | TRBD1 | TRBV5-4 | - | TGTGCCAGCAGCCTGACAGGGGGCGGTTCAATCGGGGAGCTGTTTTTT | CASSLTGGGSIGELFF
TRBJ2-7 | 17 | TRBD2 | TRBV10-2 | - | TGCGCCAGCAGCGTTACTAGCGGGGGGTCTCACTCCTACGAGCAGTACTTC | CASSVTSGGSHSYEQYF
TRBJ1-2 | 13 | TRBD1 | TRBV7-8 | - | TGTGCCAGCAGCGGGACAGGGGGCAACGGCTACACCTTC | CASSGTGGNGYTF
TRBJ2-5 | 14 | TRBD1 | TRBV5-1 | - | TGCGCCAGCAGCCCGACAGGGTCAAGGGAGACCCAGTACTTC | CASSPTGSRETQYF
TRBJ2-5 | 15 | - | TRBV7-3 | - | TGTGCCAGCAGCTTAATCAGGGGGGAACAAGAGACCCAGTACTTC | CASSLIRGEQETQYF
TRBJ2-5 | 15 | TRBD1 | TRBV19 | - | TGTGCCAGTAGTCTCTGGGGACAGTCCCAAGAGACCCAGTACTTC | CASSLWGQSQETQYF
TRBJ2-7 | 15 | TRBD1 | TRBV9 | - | TGTGCCAGCAGCGTACTCGGGACAGGGGATTACGAGCAGTACTTC | CASSVLGTGDYEQYF
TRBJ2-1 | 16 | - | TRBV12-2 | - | TGTGCAAGTCGCTTAGCGCTCTCGCGGGAGGGCCGTGAGCAGTTCTTC | CASRLALSREGREQFF
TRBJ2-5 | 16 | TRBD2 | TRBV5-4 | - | TGTGCCAGCAGCTTGGGAGCGGGGGGGCCGGGAGAGACCCAGTACTTC | CASSLGAGGPGETQYF
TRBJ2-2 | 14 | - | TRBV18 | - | TGTGCCAGCTCACCACCGAAGCATAGCGGGGAGCTGTTTTTT | CASSPPKHSGELFF
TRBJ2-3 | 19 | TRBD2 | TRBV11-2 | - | TGTGCCAGCAGCTTAGATCAAGAGGTTTGGCTAGCGGTCACAGATACGCAGTATTTT | CASSLDQEVWLAVTDTQYF
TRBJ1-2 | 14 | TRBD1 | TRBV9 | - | TGTGCCAGCAGCATCGGGACAGGGAACTATGGCTACACCTTC | CASSIGTGNYGYTF
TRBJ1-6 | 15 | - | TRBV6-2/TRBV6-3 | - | TGTGCCAGCAGTTGGGTTACCGGGGTTAATTCACCCCTCCACTTT | CASSWVTGVNSPLHF
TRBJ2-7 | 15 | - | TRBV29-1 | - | TGCAGCGTTGAAGCCGGACAGAAGGGAGCCTACGAGCAGTACTTC | CSVEAGQKGAYEQYF